This T cell receptor (beta chain) is drawn from a study of blood T cell repertoires in COVID-19. Study overall: Researchers got acute and convalescent COVID-19 samples from the United States, Italy and Spain.

Authors' data handling: Amplification of reference gene primers was used by the study to estimate nucleated cell counts. Sequencing was performed with immunoSEQ multiplex PCR; in TCRdb, only in-frame clones are kept and a portion is missing. V and J calls and clone size come straight from that table; D and trimming were deduced from the DNA. The data show around 200,000 clones, around 80% seen once. The CDR3 consists of 16 residues. Trimming shortened V by 4 bases and J by 2 bases, and 17 bases separated the two germline ends. Germline V gene sequence: CDR1 MNHNY, CDR2 SVGAGI (reference sequence). This TCR was sampled from a middle-aged woman with COVID-19, enrolled during active disease. This chain uses TRBV6-6 with TRBJ1-1, with D unresolved. Sequencing was performed on peripheral blood. CDR3 protein: CASSSGKGVGNTEAFF. CDR3 DNA: TGTGCCAGCAGTTCAGGCAAAGGCGTTGGCAACACTGAAGCTTTCTTT.